The 26 T cell receptor beta chains listed next were all sequenced from one sample in a study of CD8 T cells in Susac syndrome. The RNA, about 0.45 to 1 ug, was put through reverse transcription using random hexamers. TCRdb processed the immunoSEQ multiplex PCR reads anew with MiXCR; each CDR3 protein has one entry. The repertoire holds about 180,000 distinct CDR3 sequences, just under 95% seen once, with 0.099% in the top ten. The material sequenced was CD4+ T cells from PBMCs. The receptors were sampled from a human donor with Susac syndrome.

The chain recombines TRBV7-2 with TRBJ1-5, with D possibly TRBD1 on 5 matching bases. This CDR3 has 15 amino acids. The germline V gene encodes CDR1 SGHTA and CDR2 FQGNSA. Trimming cost V 4 bases and J 7 bases, with 17 bases left between them. The CDR3 loop is CASSYAAGSGQPQHF. For the CDR3, the DNA is TGTGCCAGCAGCTACGCGGCAGGGTCGGGGCAGCCCCAGCATTTT.

The V gene is TRBV20-1, the J gene TRBJ1-1; D is ambiguous. The CDR3 is made up of 10 amino acids. Trimming took off 5 bases at V and 7 bases at J, with 8 bases between the two ends. Per the germline V gene, CDR1 is DFQATT and CDR2 is SNEGSKA (reference sequence). CDR3 sequence: CSASDFEAFF. For the CDR3, the DNA is TGCAGTGCTTCGGATTTTGAAGCTTTCTTT.

V usage is TRBV18 and J usage is TRBJ1-2; the D gene is possibly TRBD1 (5 bases). This CDR3 spans 15 amino acids. Per the germline V gene, CDR1 is KGHSH and CDR2 is LQKENI. Between the trimmed V and J ends, which lost 0 bases and 4 bases, there was a span of 12 bases. In nucleotides, the CDR3 is TGTGCCAGCTCACCACCGGGTAACAGGCGCTATGGCTACACCTTC. This translates into CASSPPGNRRYGYTF.

V gene TRBV30 combines with J gene TRBJ1-5; 7 positions match TRBD1. The CDR3 is made up of 14 amino acids. The V gene's germline CDR1 is GTSNPN and CDR2 SVGIG (reference sequence). V lost 3 bases, J lost 4 bases, and 6 bases stayed unmatched. For the CDR3, the DNA is TGTGCCTGGAGCAGTAAGGACAGGAATCAGCCCCAGCATTTT. This encodes CAWSSKDRNQPQHF.

The chain recombines TRBV20-1 with TRBJ1-4; D is undetermined. In germline, CDR1 is DFQATT, CDR2 SNEGSKA (reference sequence). The V gene lost 2 bases and the J gene lost 7 bases, with 8 bases spanning the gap. The CDR3 is made up of 12 amino acids. CDR3 DNA sequence: TGCAGTGCTAGACCCCGGAGTGAAAAACTGTTTTTT. Translated, it gives CSARPRSEKLFF.

For the CDR3, the DNA is TGCAGCGTTGCCGCCAGGGTGGGGGACTATGGCTACACCTTC. Translation gives CSVAARVGDYGYTF. This chain uses TRBV29-1 with TRBJ1-2; weak D call: TRBD1 (5 bases). The V and J ends lost 4 bases and 3 bases respectively, with 15 bases between them. The CDR3 is 14 residues long. CDR1 is SQVTM, CDR2 ANQGSEA, per germline.

The rearrangement joins TRBV12-3 or TRBV12-4 to TRBJ2-3; D may be TRBD1 or TRBD2 (5 bases each). The V end was cut by 0 bases, the J end by 5 bases, with 12 bases between. This CDR3 contains 15 residues. CDR3 nucleotides: TGTGCCAGCAGTTTAGCGTCGGGACGTGGAGATACGCAGTATTTT. Its protein is CASSLASGRGDTQYF.

The J gene is TRBJ2-7, the V gene TRBV18; D is possibly TRBD1 (5 bases). Germline-derived CDR1 and CDR2 are KGHSH and LQKENI. The CDR3 spans 14 residues. V dropped 0 bases and J dropped 3 bases, with 9 bases sitting between them. The CDR3 is CASSPPQGGYEQYF. The CDR3 nucleotides are TGTGCCAGCTCACCACCGCAGGGCGGCTACGAGCAGTACTTC. The variable domain in full, with the rest retrieved from reference TRBV18 and TRBJ2-7, is NAGVMQNPRHLVRRRGQEARLRCSPMKGHSHVYWYRQLPEEGLKFMVYLQKENIIDESGMPKERFSAEFPKEGPSILRIQQVVRGDSAAYFCASSPPQGGYEQYFGPGTRLTVT.

CDR3 sequence: CASNGTTRYEQYF. The DNA of the CDR3 is TGCGCCAGCAACGGGACTACGCGGTACGAGCAGTACTTC. This chain joins TRBV4-3 and TRBJ2-7, with 7 positions matching TRBD2. Per germline, CDR1 LGHNA and CDR2 YSLEER. After removal of 7 bases from V and 4 bases from J, the junction contained 7 bases not matched to a gene. The CDR3 loop spans 13 amino acids.

The V gene is TRBV30, the J gene TRBJ2-1; 7 bases are a match to TRBD2. Losses at the gene ends were 0 bases for V and 7 bases for J; bases not matched to a gene: 9. The CDR3 has 15 residues. Per the germline V gene, CDR1 is GTSNPN and CDR2 is SVGIG (reference sequence). DNA of the CDR3: TGTGCCTGGAGTGTAAGACTAGCCGCAGATAATGAGCAGTTCTTC. Translation gives CAWSVRLAADNEQFF. Based on the CDR3 plus reference TRBV30 and TRBJ2-1, the full variable domain is SQTIHQWPATLVQPVGSPLSLECTVEGTSNPNLYWYRQAAGRGLQLLFYSVGIGQISSEVPQNLSASRPQDRQFILSSKKLLLSDSGFYLCAWSVRLAADNEQFFGPGTRLTVL.

V gene TRBV9 combines with J gene TRBJ2-5; TRBD2 agrees at 10 bases. CDR1 and CDR2 from the germline V gene are SGDLS and YYNGEE. Trimming at V came to 1 base and at J to 0 bases, leaving 3 bases not matched to a gene. This CDR3 comprises 16 residues. CDR3 protein: CASSVLAGVDQETQYF. Here the CDR3 DNA reads TGTGCCAGCAGCGTACTAGCGGGAGTGGACCAAGAGACCCAGTACTTC.

The chain combines TRBV4-2 with TRBJ1-1, with D perhaps TRBD1 (5 bases). V lost 0 bases and J lost 1, with 9 bases in between. The germline CDR1 and CDR2 sequences are LGHNA and YNFKEQ. This CDR3 has 15 amino acids. CDR3 sequence reads: CASSQEGAGNTEAFF. The CDR3 region has the DNA TGTGCCAGCAGCCAAGAAGGGGCTGGGAACACTGAAGCTTTCTTT.

The V gene is TRBV7-2, the J gene TRBJ2-1, with 8 positions matching TRBD2. V shed 0 bases and J 10 bases; nucleotides not matched to a gene: 11. The CDR3 consists of 16 residues. Looked up from germline, CDR1 is SGHTA and CDR2 is FQGNSA. CDR3 nucleotide sequence: TGTGCCAGCAGCTTAGCAGGGACTAGGGGGGTTGACGAGCAGTTCTTC. Encoded protein: CASSLAGTRGVDEQFF.

The chain uses TRBV21-1 and TRBJ2-1. TRBV21-1 is a pseudogene segment. This CDR3 has 12 amino acids. This chain's CDR3 is CASSKGGNEQFF. The CDR3 nucleotides are TGTGCCAGCAGCAAAGGGGGCAATGAGCAGTTCTTC.

V is TRBV3-1 and J is TRBJ2-7; D uncertain. The CDR3 loop spans 12 amino acids. Trimming cost V 3 bases and J 3 bases, with 6 bases left between them. Germline V gene sequence: CDR1 LGHDT, CDR2 YNNKEL (reference sequence). CDR3 DNA sequence: TGTGCCAGCAGCCACCAAAACTACGAGCAGTACTTC. It codes for CASSHQNYEQYF.

The genes are TRBV18 and TRBJ2-2; no clear D gene. From germline, CDR1 is KGHSH and CDR2 LQKENI. This CDR3 comprises 16 residues. V was cut by 3 bases and J by 1 base, with 12 bases left in between. DNA of the CDR3: TGTGCCAGCTCACCGTTCGAACACCTGAACACCGGGGAGCTGTTTTTT. Amino acid sequence: CASSPFEHLNTGELFF.

The chain links TRBV20-1 to TRBJ2-2; D is uncertain. V was trimmed by 0 bases and J by 1 base, leaving 9 bases between them. The CDR3 consists of 15 residues. CDR1 and CDR2 from the germline V gene are DFQATT and SNEGSKA (reference sequence). This CDR3 reads CSARDFAGNTGELFF. CDR3 bases: TGCAGTGCTAGAGATTTCGCCGGGAACACCGGGGAGCTGTTTTTT.

In its sample, this clonotype was seen a few times. The chain recombines TRBV11-2 with TRBJ2-5; the match to TRBD1 covers 11 bases. CDR1 and CDR2 (germline): SGHAT, FQNNGV. V trimming: 5 bases; J trimming: 4 bases; junction bases outside the gene matches: 6. This CDR3 has 15 residues. CDR3 residues: CASSPTGTGGETQYF. CDR3 nucleotide sequence: TGTGCCAGCAGCCCCACGGGGACAGGGGGAGAGACCCAGTACTTC.

This chain joins TRBV29-1 and TRBJ1-1; D perhaps matches TRBD1 (5 bases). The germline V gene has CDR1 SQVTM and CDR2 ANQGSEA. The CDR3 is made up of 11 amino acids. V lost 3 bases and J 10 bases, leaving 12 bases between the germline ends. Written as DNA, the CDR3 is TGCAGCGTTGACGGGACGTCTTTAGCTTTCTTT. It is translated as CSVDGTSLAFF.

The rearrangement uses TRBV27 and TRBJ1-2, with D tentatively TRBD1 (5 bases). The length of the CDR3 is 14 residues. Trimming shortened V by 0 bases and J by 5 bases, and 10 bases separated the two germline ends. Germline values: CDR1 MNHEY, CDR2 SMNVEV (reference sequence). The CDR3 region is CASSLSQGTYGYTF. DNA for the CDR3: TGTGCCAGCAGTTTATCCCAAGGGACTTATGGCTACACCTTC.

This clonotype was detected once. The chain joins TRBV20-1 to TRBJ1-2, with D unclear. The germline CDR1 and CDR2 sequences are DFQATT and SNEGSKA (reference sequence). The V end was cut by 4 bases, the J end by 2 bases, with 5 bases between. The CDR3 loop spans 11 amino acids. The CDR3, as DNA: TGCAGTGCTATCGACAACTATGGCTACACCTTC. This translates into CSAIDNYGYTF.

V and J are TRBV9 and TRBJ2-3; the D gene could be TRBD1 or TRBD2 (5 bases each). Deletions cut 0 bases from V and 0 bases from J, with 11 bases between. The germline CDR1 and CDR2 sequences are SGDLS and YYNGEE. The length of the CDR3 is 16 residues. The CDR3 is CASSVGGWASTDTQYF. As DNA, the CDR3 is TGTGCCAGCAGCGTAGGGGGGTGGGCTAGCACAGATACGCAGTATTTT.

The chain is built from TRBV12-3 or TRBV12-4 and TRBJ1-1; TRBD1 is a possible D gene (5 bases). This CDR3 is built from 13 residues. V was clipped by 3 bases and J by 1 base, with 6 bases between them. CDR3 amino acids: CASSFGANTEAFF. CDR3 in DNA: TGTGCCAGCAGTTTTGGGGCGAACACTGAAGCTTTCTTT.

CDR3 DNA: TGTGCCAGCAGCCAACCGGGGACAGGGAAGATGGGAGGCTACACCTTC. Translating gives CASSQPGTGKMGGYTF. The chain combines TRBV4-2 with TRBJ1-2; 9 nucleotides match TRBD1. The germline CDR1 and CDR2 sequences are LGHNA and YNFKEQ. With V trimmed by 2 bases and J by 8 bases, 12 bases remained unmatched. CDR3 length: 16 amino acids.

This clonotype was observed a single time. The rearrangement joins TRBV29-1 to TRBJ1-4; TRBD1 matches at 7 bases. Germline-derived CDR1 and CDR2 are SQVTM and ANQGSEA. The CDR3 consists of 14 residues. Trimming at V came to 6 bases and at J to 1 base, leaving 5 bases not matched to a gene. CDR3: CSVAGQQTNEKLFF. The CDR3, as DNA: TGCAGCGTGGCGGGACAGCAAACTAATGAAAAACTGTTTTTT.

The chain recombines TRBV6-6 with TRBJ2-7; 11 bases agree with TRBD2. The CDR3 spans 15 residues. With 2 bases clipped from V and 5 bases from J, the junction kept 5 bases outside the gene matches. Germline V gene sequence: CDR1 MNHNY, CDR2 SVGAGI (reference sequence). CDR3 residues: CASSYGSGRDHEQYF. The CDR3, as DNA: TGTGCCAGCAGTTACGGTAGCGGGAGGGACCACGAGCAGTACTTC.